The 21 T cell receptor beta chains below were found in one sample sequenced in a study of vaccination effects on CD4 cells after COVID-19. At the end of about 9 days of culture, CD4+ T cells were isolated. Clones were sequenced by immunoSEQ multiplex PCR, and TCRdb holds only the in-frame ones, with some missing. The profile shows more than 35,000 clones, around 76% of them singletons. Their antigen targets remain unknown. The sequences come from CD4+ T cells from PBMCs cultured without peptide, collected before COVID-19 vaccination. Source of these receptors: a human donor who received a COVID-19 vaccine.

This clone was seen a few times. The rearrangement uses TRBV9 and TRBJ2-1; a possible D gene is TRBD2 (6 bases). CDR1 and CDR2 (germline): SGDLS, YYNGEE. The V gene lost 3 bases and the J gene lost 1 base, with 20 bases spanning the gap. The CDR3 runs to 18 residues. CDR3 coding DNA: TGTGCCAGCAGCGCCAAGTCGGGGTGGGGGGAGTCCTACAATGAGCAGTTCTTC. Protein sequence: CASSAKSGWGESYNEQFF.

The V gene is TRBV5-5, the J gene TRBJ1-4; 7 nucleotides line up with TRBD1. From germline, CDR1 is SGHKS and CDR2 YYEKEE (reference sequence). With 5 bases clipped from V and 5 bases from J, the junction kept 6 bases outside the gene matches. The CDR3 spans 14 residues. Here the CDR3 reads CASSSDRTNEKLFF. The CDR3 coding sequence is TGTGCCAGCAGTTCGGACAGGACGAATGAAAAACTGTTTTTT.

The rearrangement joins TRBV19 to TRBJ1-2; the match to TRBD1 covers 11 bases. CDR3 length: 16 residues. Germline-derived CDR1 and CDR2 are LNHDA and SQIVND (reference sequence). The ends lost 5 bases at V and 8 bases at J; junction bases unmatched: 13. The CDR3 coding sequence is TGTGCCAGTAGTTTCCCCGCCGGGACAGGGGGTTTAGGCTACACCTTC. Translating gives CASSFPAGTGGLGYTF.

This chain connects TRBV6-5 to TRBJ1-2; D might be TRBD1 (6 bases). CDR3 length: 14 amino acids. With 2 bases removed from V and 8 bases from J, the gap between germline ends came to 15 bases. The germline gives CDR1 MNHEY, CDR2 SVGAGI. CDR3 coding DNA: TGTGCCAGCAGTTACGCACAGGGTTTGTTAGGCTACACCTTC. Amino acids: CASSYAQGLLGYTF.

The chain links TRBV24-1 to TRBJ1-2; D is perhaps TRBD1 (5 bases). Germline CDR1 reads KGHDR; CDR2 reads SFDVKD. The CDR3 runs 14 residues. Trimming took 0 bases from V and 8 from J, leaving 12 bases between them. CDR3 protein: CATSDLLTVGGYTF. CDR3 in DNA: TGTGCCACCAGTGATTTGTTGACAGTCGGCGGCTACACCTTC.

This rearrangement joins TRBV4-3 to TRBJ2-7, with 9 bases matching TRBD1. J lost 6 bases, V lost 0 bases, and 21 bases had no gene match. The CDR3 loop spans 20 amino acids. The germline V gene has CDR1 LGHNA and CDR2 YSLEER. CDR3 loop: CASSQDRRGQGLITGFEQYV. CDR3 bases: TGCGCCAGCAGCCAAGATCGGCGGGGACAGGGATTAATCACTGGGTTCGAGCAGTACGTC.

The rearrangement links TRBV11-2 to TRBJ2-1, with 12 nucleotides matching TRBD2. The trim removed 5 bases at V and 7 bases at J, leaving 3 bases unmatched. The CDR3 consists of 14 residues. The germline V gene has CDR1 SGHAT and CDR2 FQNNGV. The DNA of the CDR3 is TGTGCCAGCAGCGACGGACTAGCGGGGAATGAGCAGTTCTTC. Translated: CASSDGLAGNEQFF.

The rearrangement joins TRBV6-5 to TRBJ2-7; TRBD1 might be the D (6 bases). The germline gives CDR1 MNHEY, CDR2 SVGAGI. V lost 0 bases and J lost 6, with 15 bases in between. CDR3 length equals 15 residues. This chain's CDR3 is CASSYSLRQEIEQYV. The CDR3 region has the DNA TGTGCCAGCAGTTACTCCCTCCGACAGGAGATCGAGCAGTACGTC.

Written as DNA, the CDR3 is TGTGCCAGCAGCCATCTGACCGGCTATGGCTACACCTTC. This sequence encodes CASSHLTGYGYTF. The V call is TRBV9, the J call TRBJ1-2; D is unresolved. This CDR3 is 13 amino acids long. Germline V gene data show CDR1 as SGDLS and CDR2 as YYNGEE. V lost 4 bases, J lost 4 bases, and 11 bases lay in between.

The rearrangement joins TRBV29-1 to TRBJ1-4; D is unclear. V was clipped by 5 bases and J by 5 bases, with 12 bases between them. Germline assignment: CDR1 SQVTM and CDR2 ANQGSEA. The CDR3 has 13 amino acids. CDR3 nucleotides: TGCAGCGTTCTGACTGACGGCAATGAAAAACTGTTTTTT. Its protein is CSVLTDGNEKLFF.

The chain couples TRBV10-1 to TRBJ2-6; no definite D call. Trimming took 5 bases from V and 0 from J, leaving 8 bases between them. The germline CDR1 and CDR2 sequences are WNHNN and SYGVQD (reference sequence). The CDR3 totals 15 residues. The CDR3 DNA reads as TGCGCCAGCAGTAATTTTCTCTCTGGGGCCAACGTCCTGACTTTC. Translated: CASSNFLSGANVLTF.

This sequence joins TRBV6-2 or TRBV6-3 and TRBJ1-5, with 9 bases identical to TRBD1. The trim removed 6 bases at V and 3 bases at J, leaving 9 bases unmatched. Germline V lookup: CDR1 MNHEY, CDR2 SVGEGT. The CDR3 is 16 amino acids. The CDR3 DNA follows: TGTGCCAGCAGCCCTCAGGGACAGGGCCTCAATCAGCCCCAGCATTTT. Its translation: CASSPQGQGLNQPQHF.

This rearrangement joins TRBV6-5 to TRBJ2-1; the match to TRBD1 covers 7 bases. Germline CDR1 reads MNHEY; CDR2 reads SVGAGI. CDR3 length: 13 amino acids. V lost 7 bases, J lost 4 bases, and 4 bases stayed unmatched. CDR3 in DNA: TGTGCCAGCACTAGGGACAGTTACAATGAGCAGTTCTTC. Translation: CASTRDSYNEQFF.

The chain employs TRBV7-3 and TRBJ1-2; D not resolved. The V end lost 4 bases, the J end lost 7 bases, and 10 bases lay between the germline ends. The germline gives CDR1 SGHTA, CDR2 FQGTGA. The CDR3 is 12 amino acids. For the CDR3, the DNA is TGTGCCAGCAGCTCCCCGCCGGGTGGCTACACCTTC. It is translated as CASSSPPGGYTF. The full variable domain, completed using reference TRBV7-3 and TRBJ1-2, is GAGVSQTPSNKVTEKGKYVELRCDPISGHTALYWYRQSLGQGPEFLIYFQGTGAADDSGLPNDRFFAVRPEGSVSTLKIQRTERGDSAVYLCASSSPPGGYTFGSGTRLTVV.

V is TRBV4-2 and J is TRBJ2-5; tentative D call: TRBD2 (6 bases). V lost 0 bases, J lost 2 bases, and 13 bases lay in between. Germline V lookup: CDR1 LGHNA, CDR2 YNFKEQ. There are 16 residues in the CDR3. Written as DNA, the CDR3 is TGTGCCAGCAGCCAAGATCTTCGGGGACTTCAAGAGACCCAGTACTTC. Encoded protein: CASSQDLRGLQETQYF.

This clone was found a few times. The chain links TRBV4-3 to TRBJ1-1; a possible D gene is TRBD1 (6 bases). This CDR3 spans 16 amino acids. The ends were cut back, 2 bases at V and 0 bases at J, with 13 bases in the middle. CDR1 is LGHNA, CDR2 YSLEER, per germline. The CDR3 region has the DNA TGCGCCAGCAGCCAATTATTCGGGGGCCTGAACACTGAAGCTTTCTTT. Translating gives CASSQLFGGLNTEAFF.

In this sample, this clone turned up a few times. In DNA, the CDR3 is TGTGCCAGCAGCCCGGCGGGTTCTGGAAACACCATATATTTT. It translates to CASSPAGSGNTIYF. This chain joins TRBV9 and TRBJ1-3; D unclear. Trimming left V 4 bases short and J 1 base short, with 9 bases between. This CDR3 has 14 residues. Germline CDR1 SGDLS, CDR2 YYNGEE.

This clone was detected only once. The chain has TRBV15 and TRBJ2-3, with D maybe TRBD2 (5 bases). The germline V and J ends were trimmed by 0 bases and 6 bases, with 16 bases remaining between them. This CDR3 has 16 residues. Germline lookup yields CDR1 LNHNV and CDR2 YYDKDF (reference sequence). The CDR3 reads CATSRDGGSSRDTQYF. The DNA of the CDR3 is TGTGCCACCAGCAGAGATGGCGGGTCCTCCCGGGATACGCAGTATTTT.

The gene calls are TRBV2 and TRBJ2-7; 7 bases are a match to TRBD1. The CDR3 has 15 residues. The V gene's germline CDR1 is SNHLY and CDR2 FYNNEI. The trim removed 5 bases at V and 2 bases at J, leaving 9 bases unmatched. The DNA of the CDR3 is TGTGCCAGCAGTAAACAGGGGATCAGAACCTACGAGCAGTACGTC. This gives the protein CASSKQGIRTYEQYV.

The chain carries TRBV27 and TRBJ2-5, with TRBD1 matching 7 bases. This CDR3 has 14 amino acids. Trimming removed 5 bases from V and 4 bases from J; junction bases left unmatched: 7. CDR1 is MNHEY and CDR2 is SMNVEV in the germline V gene (reference sequence). DNA of the CDR3: TGTGCCAGCAGTCAAGACAGGGTCGGAGAGACCCAGTACTTC. This translates into CASSQDRVGETQYF.

J is TRBJ1-5 and V is TRBV12-5; D might be TRBD1 (5 bases). V gave up 0 bases and J gave up 0 bases, with 15 bases separating them. CDR1 is LGHNT, CDR2 FRNRAP, per germline. The CDR3 has 18 amino acids. CDR3 region: CASGLVRDGTVSNQPQHF. For the CDR3, the DNA is TGTGCTAGTGGTTTGGTCCGTGATGGGACCGTTAGCAATCAGCCCCAGCATTTT.